Each of the 11 T cell receptor beta chains below was sequenced from the same sample in a study of shared clonotypes between healthy human individuals. Here immunoSEQ multiplex PCR was the method, and the copy in TCRdb shows in-frame clones only, minus some. The sample holds approximately 1,000,000 clones, around 78% seen once. Source material: memory CD4+ T cells from PBMCs. Stated subset: CD45RA-negative fraction. These receptors all stem from a man aged 18 to 29 in good health. Some clones in this sample may be carry-over from other donors' samples.

V and J are TRBV5-1 and TRBJ1-2; 7 positions agree with TRBD1. Germline CDR1 is SGHRS and CDR2 is YFSETQ. With V trimmed by 2 bases and J by 6 bases, 4 bases remained unmatched. The CDR3 length is 13 residues. The CDR3 sequence is CASSFDRVDGYTF. CDR3 nucleotides: TGCGCCAGCAGCTTCGACAGGGTGGATGGCTACACCTTC.

The rearrangement links TRBV28 to TRBJ2-5; the D gene is possibly TRBD1 (6 bases). This CDR3 is 16 amino acids long. V was clipped by 6 bases and J by 5 bases, with 22 bases between them. The germline V gene encodes CDR1 MDHEN and CDR2 SYDVKM. This CDR3 is CASRKDSSLRSETQYF. The CDR3 DNA sequence: TGTGCCAGCAGGAAGGACAGCAGCTTAAGATCGGAGACCCAGTACTTC.

The chain uses TRBV29-1 and TRBJ2-7; TRBD1 matches at 8 bases. V trimming: 7 bases; J trimming: 7 bases; junction bases outside the gene matches: 9. This CDR3 spans 12 amino acids. Germline V gives CDR1 SQVTM, CDR2 ANQGSEA. The CDR3 sequence: CSGLTGAEEQYF. The CDR3 DNA reads TGCAGCGGACTGACAGGGGCGGAAGAGCAGTACTTC.

Concerning this clone itself: The same CDR3 can be traced to other DNA sequences in this sample. This chain connects TRBV5-1 to TRBJ2-3; TRBD2 aligns across 11 bases. The length of the CDR3 is 17 residues. Trimming removed 0 bases from V and 6 bases from J; junction bases left unmatched: 9. Germline V gene data show CDR1 as SGHRS and CDR2 as YFSETQ. The CDR3 spells CASSLGLAGGPSDTQYF. The CDR3 region has the DNA TGCGCCAGCAGCTTGGGGTTAGCGGGAGGGCCATCGGATACGCAGTATTTT.

The sample holds a few counts of this clone. The V gene is TRBV29-1, the J gene TRBJ2-7, with 8 bases fitting TRBD1. Losses at the gene ends were 7 bases for V and 9 bases for J; bases not matched to a gene: 11. Germline-derived CDR1 and CDR2 are SQVTM and ANQGSEA. The CDR3 runs to 12 residues. The DNA of the CDR3 is TGCAGCGCTCAGGGACAGGCTACCGCGCAGTACTTC. Protein product: CSAQGQATAQYF.

The chain is built from TRBV7-2 and TRBJ2-1; D is unclear. This CDR3 has 14 amino acids. Trimming left V 7 bases short and J 8 bases short, with 18 bases between. The germline CDR1 and CDR2 sequences are SGHTA and FQGNSA. The CDR3 sequence is CASTSMGPSDEQFF. The DNA of the CDR3 is TGTGCCAGCACCTCCATGGGTCCATCGGATGAGCAGTTCTTC. The full variable domain, its missing parts supplied by reference TRBV7-2 and TRBJ2-1, is GAGVSQSPSNKVTEKGKDVELRCDPISGHTALYWYRQSLGQGLEFLIYFQGNSAPDKSGLPSDRFSAERTGGSVSTLTIQRTQQEDSAVYLCASTSMGPSDEQFFGPGTRLTVL.

Points on this clone: Additional DNA sequences in this sample encode the identical CDR3. V and J are TRBV27 and TRBJ2-5, with D uncertain. The CDR3 has 13 amino acids. CDR1 is MNHEY and CDR2 is SMNVEV in the germline V gene (reference sequence). The V end was cut by 0 bases, the J end by 4 bases, with 6 bases between. DNA for the CDR3: TGTGCCAGCAGTTTATCGTGGGGAGAGACCCAGTACTTC. Its protein is CASSLSWGETQYF.

The chain has TRBV2 and TRBJ2-7, with D possibly TRBD1 on 6 matching bases. Looked up from germline, CDR1 is SNHLY and CDR2 is FYNNEI. The V end was cut by 6 bases, the J end by 0 bases, with 12 bases between. This CDR3 has 14 amino acids. CDR3 residues: CASSETGPSYEQYF. The CDR3 nucleotides are TGTGCCAGCAGCGAGACAGGACCCTCCTACGAGCAGTACTTC.

The J gene is TRBJ2-7, the V gene TRBV6-1, with D maybe TRBD1 (6 bases). Germline assignment: CDR1 MNHNS and CDR2 SASEGT. The V end was cut by 7 bases, the J end by 3 bases, with 13 bases between. The CDR3 totals 13 residues. This CDR3 is CASTITGSYEQYF. The CDR3 DNA sequence: TGTGCCAGCACAATAACAGGGAGCTACGAGCAGTACTTC.

This chain's CDR3 is CASSLGGLGTDTQYF. CDR3 DNA sequence: TGCGCCAGCAGCTTGGGGGGGCTCGGCACAGATACGCAGTATTTT. The rearrangement links TRBV5-1 to TRBJ2-3, with D perhaps matching TRBD1 (6 bases). The V and J ends lost 0 bases and 1 base respectively, with 9 bases between them. The CDR3 runs 15 residues. The germline V gene has CDR1 SGHRS and CDR2 YFSETQ. Filled out from reference TRBV5-1 and TRBJ2-3, the complete variable domain reads KAGVTQTPRYLIKTRGQQVTLSCSPISGHRSVSWYQQTPGQGLQFLFEYFSETQRNKGNFPGRFSGRQFSNSRSEMNVSTLELGDSALYLCASSLGGLGTDTQYFGPGTRLTVL.

A remark on this clone: A much larger clonotype is one base distant, so this may be a read error. The identical CDR3 is also encoded by other nucleotide sequences in the sample. The chain has TRBV28 and TRBJ2-7; the D is unclear. V lost 5 bases to trimming and J lost 0 bases, with 2 bases between them. Germline V lookup: CDR1 MDHEN, CDR2 SYDVKM. This CDR3 comprises 11 residues. CDR3 region: CASSHSYEQYF. For the CDR3, the DNA is TGTGCCAGCAGTCACTCCTACGAGCAGTACTTC.